These 21 T cell receptor beta chains originate from one sample sequenced in a study of cytomegalovirus exposure and HLA in healthy donors. Sequencing used immunoSEQ multiplex PCR; TCRdb keeps in-frame clones, though not all of them. Among under 250,000 clones, approximately 82% were seen once, and the ten largest hold about 6%. The source material was PBMCs. These receptors all stem from a woman aged 18-30 years in good health and CMV-seronegative.

The rearrangement uses TRBV25-1 and TRBJ1-1, with D perhaps matching TRBD1 (5 bases). Trimming pared 3 bases from V and 8 bases from J, leaving 13 bases between. CDR3 size: 13 residues. Germline V gene data show CDR1 as MGHDK and CDR2 as SYGVNS. CDR3 amino acids: CASSERKGWEAFF. As DNA, the CDR3 is TGTGCCAGCAGTGAGAGAAAGGGGTGGGAAGCTTTCTTT.

The CDR3: CASSRGVRETQYF. The CDR3 nucleotides are TGCGCCAGCAGCCGTGGGGTTCGAGAGACCCAGTACTTC. The chain uses TRBV4-1 and TRBJ2-5; no definite D call. The CDR3 is made up of 13 amino acids. Trimming pared 4 bases from V and 4 bases from J, leaving 10 bases between. Germline V gene lookup returns CDR1 MGHRA and CDR2 YSYEKL.

The genes are TRBV5-7 and TRBJ1-3; D is uncertain. TRBV5-7 is known as an ORF, though its function is uncertain. V was clipped by 9 bases and J by 9 bases, with 10 bases between them. The CDR3 loop spans 10 amino acids. The CDR3 region is CATWALTIYF. The CDR3 nucleotides read TGTGCCACCTGGGCCCTCACCATATATTTT.

V is TRBV25-1 and J is TRBJ2-1; D might be TRBD1 (6 bases). V lost 1 base and J 0 bases, leaving 13 bases between the germline ends. Germline V gene data show CDR1 as MGHDK and CDR2 as SYGVNS. This CDR3 comprises 17 residues. DNA of the CDR3: TGTGCCAGCAGTGAATTTACAGGGACGAGCTCCTACAATGAGCAGTTCTTC. This sequence encodes CASSEFTGTSSYNEQFF.

This chain joins TRBV28 and TRBJ1-2; TRBD1 matches at 7 bases. CDR1 and CDR2 (germline): MDHEN, SYDVKM. This CDR3 region has 13 residues. J gave up 5 bases and V 6 bases, and 6 bases lay outside the gene matches. The DNA for the CDR3 is TGTGCCAGCAGGAGACAGGGCCCATATGGCTACACCTTC. The encoded protein is CASRRQGPYGYTF.

This chain connects TRBV28 to TRBJ1-1, with D possibly matching TRBD1 (6 bases). Trimming shortened V by 4 bases and J by 9 bases, and 12 bases separated the two germline ends. The CDR3 runs to 12 residues. Germline CDR1 reads MDHEN; CDR2 reads SYDVKM. The CDR3 DNA follows: TGTGCCAGCAGTTCCACGGGGGCGCAAGCTTTCTTT. This encodes CASSSTGAQAFF. Full variable domain (outside the CDR3, taken from reference TRBV28 and TRBJ1-1): DVKVTQSSRYLVKRTGEKVFLECVQDMDHENMFWYRQDPGLGLRLIYFSYDVKMKEKGDIPEGYSVSREKKERFSLILESASTNQTSMYLCASSSTGAQAFFGQGTRLTVV.

The chain combines TRBV5-1 with TRBJ1-2, with D perhaps TRBD1 (5 bases). The germline gives CDR1 SGHRS, CDR2 YFSETQ. V lost 4 bases and J 4 bases, leaving 17 bases between the germline ends. The CDR3 sequence is 15 residues long. The CDR3 is CASSRDPRPPYGYTF. CDR3 DNA sequence: TGCGCCAGCAGCAGGGACCCAAGGCCCCCCTATGGCTACACCTTC.

V gene TRBV6-5 combines with J gene TRBJ2-7; D is unresolved. Germline V gives CDR1 MNHEY, CDR2 SVGAGI. With 2 bases removed from V and 6 bases from J, the gap between germline ends came to 5 bases. CDR3 size: 11 residues. The CDR3 reads CASSYKSEQYF. The CDR3 DNA is TGTGCCAGCAGTTACAAAAGCGAGCAGTACTTC.

The J gene is TRBJ2-1, the V gene TRBV27; 15 positions match TRBD2. V was pared by 5 bases and J by 6 bases, with 17 bases of the junction left unmatched. The CDR3 consists of 20 residues. The germline gives CDR1 MNHEY, CDR2 SMNVEV (reference sequence). CDR3 sequence reads: CASSIGWGRTSGRAANEQFF. DNA for the CDR3: TGTGCCAGCAGTATCGGCTGGGGCAGGACTAGCGGGAGGGCCGCCAATGAGCAGTTCTTC.

The rearrangement joins TRBV2 to TRBJ1-1, with D hard to call. This CDR3 has 11 amino acids. V shed 10 bases and J shed 6 bases, with 12 bases lying between them. Germline CDR1 and CDR2: SNHLY and FYNNEI. CDR3 residues: CANPGGAEAFF. CDR3 sequence (DNA): TGTGCCAACCCAGGCGGGGCTGAAGCTTTCTTT.

The V and J genes are TRBV7-6 and TRBJ1-3; D gene uncertain. The CDR3 has 15 amino acids. Germline loops: CDR1 SGHVS, CDR2 FNYEAQ. V was trimmed by 8 bases and J by 3 bases, leaving 17 bases between them. The CDR3 reads CASSVSLGFGNTIYF. DNA of the CDR3: TGTGCCAGCTCGGTTTCACTCGGATTTGGAAACACCATATATTTT. The full variable domain, its missing parts supplied by reference TRBV7-6 and TRBJ1-3, is GAGVSQSPRYKVTKRGQDVALRCDPISGHVSLYWYRQALGQGPEFLTYFNYEAQQDKSGLPNDRFSAERPEGSISTLTIQRTEQRDSAMYRCASSVSLGFGNTIYFGEGSWLTVV.

This rearrangement joins TRBV4-2 to TRBJ2-1; 10 bases match TRBD2. CDR1 is LGHNA, CDR2 YNFKEQ, per germline. V shed 1 base, J shed 10 bases, and the junction held 10 bases outside the gene matches. The CDR3 length is 16 residues. CDR3 coding DNA: TGTGCCAGCAGCCAAGTAAAAGCGGGAGGGGCGGGGGAGCAGTTCTTC. Translation: CASSQVKAGGAGEQFF.

This clone has only one observation. The chain has TRBV5-1 and TRBJ2-7; 7 bases fit TRBD2. V lost 7 bases and J lost 3; bases outside the gene matches: 13. This CDR3 spans 15 amino acids. The germline CDR1 and CDR2 sequences are SGHRS and YFSETQ. The CDR3 is CASRITSETRYEQYF. Written as DNA, the CDR3 is TGCGCCAGCCGCATAACTAGCGAGACGCGCTACGAGCAGTACTTC.

In this sample, this clone turned up a few times. V is TRBV28 and J is TRBJ1-2; unclear D gene. V was shortened by 2 bases and J by 2 bases, with 3 bases between the two germline ends. The V gene's germline CDR1 is MDHEN and CDR2 SYDVKM. The CDR3 totals 12 residues. CDR3 nucleotide sequence: TGTGCCAGCAGTTTAGGAAACTATGGCTACACCTTC. Encoded protein: CASSLGNYGYTF.

This rearrangement joins TRBV5-4 to TRBJ2-5; either TRBD1 or TRBD2 may fit D (5 bases each). The germline V and J ends were trimmed by 4 bases and 2 bases, with 15 bases remaining between them. The germline CDR1 and CDR2 sequences are SGHNT and YYREEE (reference sequence). The CDR3 consists of 15 residues. The CDR3 spells CASSRDGYSQETQYF. The CDR3 nucleotides are TGTGCCAGCAGCCGGGACGGCTACTCTCAAGAGACCCAGTACTTC. The variable domain in full, completed from reference TRBV5-4 and TRBJ2-5, reads ETGVTQSPTHLIKTRGQQVTLRCSSQSGHNTVSWYQQALGQGPQFIFQYYREEENGRGNFPPRFSGLQFPNYSSELNVNALELDDSALYLCASSRDGYSQETQYFGPGTRLLVL.

The V call is TRBV5-4, the J call TRBJ2-1; D ambiguous. The CDR3 is 14 amino acids. Per germline, CDR1 SGHNT and CDR2 YYREEE (reference sequence). The ends were cut back, 4 bases at V and 1 base at J, with 9 bases in the middle. This CDR3 reads CASSLDPSYNEQFF. CDR3 nucleotides: TGTGCCAGCAGCCTTGACCCTTCCTACAATGAGCAGTTCTTC.

V is TRBV5-5 and J is TRBJ1-2, with D perhaps TRBD1 (5 bases). V was pared by 3 bases and J by 6 bases, with 18 bases between. Germline V gene data show CDR1 as SGHKS and CDR2 as YYEKEE (reference sequence). The CDR3 has 15 residues. CDR3 residues: CASSSSLGTAHGYTF. CDR3 in DNA: TGTGCCAGCAGCTCGTCCCTTGGGACCGCTCATGGCTACACCTTC. The complete variable domain, with remaining parts taken from reference TRBV5-5 and TRBJ1-2, reads DAGVTQSPTHLIKTRGQQVTLRCSPISGHKSVSWYQQVLGQGPQFIFQYYEKEERGRGNFPDRFSARQFPNYSSELNVNALLLGDSALYLCASSSSLGTAHGYTFGSGTRLTVV.

This chain links TRBV5-8 with TRBJ1-5; D not resolved. Germline loops: CDR1 SGHTS, CDR2 YDEGEE. The germline V and J ends were trimmed by 7 bases and 2 bases, with 4 bases remaining between them. The CDR3 has 11 amino acids. In DNA, the CDR3 is TGTGCCAGCTTGCGCAATCAGCCCCAGCATTTT. Residues: CASLRNQPQHF.

V usage is TRBV7-9 and J usage is TRBJ1-6, with a weak D call TRBD1 (6 bases). The V end lost 5 bases, the J end lost 10 bases, and 15 bases lay between the germline ends. Germline V lookup: CDR1 SEHNR, CDR2 FQNEAQ (reference sequence). The CDR3 is 14 amino acids. CDR3 DNA: TGTGCCAGCAGCGGAGGGGGAGGGGGATCACCCCTCCACTTT. Protein sequence: CASSGGGGGSPLHF. Combining the CDR3 with reference TRBV7-9 and TRBJ1-6 gives the whole variable domain DTGVSQNPRHKITKRGQNVTFRCDPISEHNRLYWYRQTLGQGPEFLTYFQNEAQLEKSRLLSDRFSAERPKGSFSTLEIQRTEQGDSAMYLCASSGGGGGSPLHFGNGTRLTVT.

The rearrangement joins TRBV10-1 to TRBJ1-1, with a possible D match to TRBD1 (6 bases). CDR3 length: 15 amino acids. Looked up from germline, CDR1 is WNHNN and CDR2 is SYGVQD (reference sequence). Trimming removed 5 bases from V and 1 base from J, with 14 bases in between. The CDR3 sequence is CASSPRGEGNTEAFF. In DNA form, the CDR3 reads TGCGCCAGCAGTCCCAGGGGAGAAGGGAACACTGAAGCTTTCTTT.

The chain combines TRBV27 with TRBJ2-1, with 8 bases aligning to TRBD2. V shed 2 bases and J 5 bases; nucleotides not matched to a gene: 2. CDR3 size: 14 residues. The germline V gene has CDR1 MNHEY and CDR2 SMNVEV (reference sequence). CDR3 sequence: CASSLSSGDNEQFF. The DNA of the CDR3 is TGTGCCAGCAGTTTAAGTAGCGGGGACAATGAGCAGTTCTTC.